The sequence of this T cell receptor (beta chain) was determined in a study of blood T cell repertoires in COVID-19. Study-level background: From the United States, Italy and Spain came samples of acute and convalescent COVID-19. From T cells, B-cell-depleted T cells, or PBMCs came the material, which was cDNA or gDNA.

Authors' methods: How many nucleated cells were present was estimated from reference gene primer amplification. Assay used: immunoSEQ multiplex PCR; TCRdb lists only in-frame clones, some missing. V, J and clone size derive from that table, while D and trimming were established from the DNA sequence. The repertoire holds fewer than 600,000 clones, around nine tenths seen once, with 1.5% to 2% in the top ten. Germline V CDR1 and CDR2: MNHEY, SVGAGI. Trimming at V came to 6 bases and at J to 6 bases, leaving 7 bases not matched to a gene. The CDR3 is 13 amino acids. Researchers sorted participants into cohorts using their self-reported clinical history.

Sample: PBMCs or T cells enriched from blood (not recorded which). This clonotype originated in a woman aged 40 to 50 who had recovered from COVID-19. The chain is built from TRBV6-5 and TRBJ1-2; 7 bases agree with TRBD1. CDR3 sequence reads: CASRHSQGDGYTF. The CDR3 DNA is TGTGCCAGCAGGCACTCCCAGGGGGATGGCTACACCTTC.